One sample yielded the 10 T cell receptor beta chains listed below, sequenced in a study of cytomegalovirus exposure and HLA in healthy donors. TCRdb's table, derived via immunoSEQ multiplex PCR, lists solely in-frame clones and lacks some. The sample yields some 240,000 clones, approximately 83% seen once. Specimen: PBMCs. Receptors originate from a young woman in good health and CMV-seropositive.

The chain links TRBV25-1 to TRBJ2-1; D not resolved. This CDR3 spans 12 amino acids. The germline CDR1 and CDR2 sequences are MGHDK and SYGVNS. V was clipped by 6 bases and J by 3 bases, with 6 bases between them. CDR3: CASRLVYNEQFF. DNA of the CDR3: TGTGCCAGCAGGTTAGTCTACAATGAGCAGTTCTTC.

In DNA form, the CDR3 reads TGTGCCAGCAGCTTGGGGGAGAGTTCTAACTATGGCTACACCTTC. This codes for CASSLGESSNYGYTF. V is TRBV5-8 and J is TRBJ1-2; D is uncertain. The germline V gene encodes CDR1 SGHTS and CDR2 YDEGEE. There are 15 residues in the CDR3. V was trimmed by 0 bases and J by 0 bases, leaving 9 bases between them.

This rearrangement joins TRBV6-5 to TRBJ2-3; TRBD2 agrees at 11 bases. J lost 3 bases, V lost 6 bases, and 5 bases had no gene match. Germline CDR1 reads MNHEY; CDR2 reads SVGAGI. The length of the CDR3 is 15 residues. For the CDR3, the DNA is TGTGCCAGCAGACAAACTAGCGGGAGAACAGATACGCAGTATTTT. This translates into CASRQTSGRTDTQYF.

This clone was seen a single time. The V call is TRBV7-9, the J call TRBJ2-7; maybe TRBD2 (5 bases). CDR1 SEHNR and CDR2 FQNEAQ come from the germline V gene (reference sequence). V was clipped by 2 bases and J by 0 bases, with 8 bases between them. The CDR3 length is 14 residues. The CDR3 protein is CASSLLSGSYEQYF. The CDR3 DNA follows: TGTGCCAGCAGCTTATTAAGCGGCTCCTACGAGCAGTACTTC.

The J gene is TRBJ2-7, the V gene TRBV29-1, with D perhaps TRBD2 (5 bases). Trimming pared 5 bases from V and 2 bases from J, leaving 7 bases between. Germline V gene sequence: CDR1 SQVTM, CDR2 ANQGSEA. The CDR3 is 11 amino acids. The CDR3 region has the DNA TGCAGCGTTAAGGAGGCCTACGAGCAGTACTTC. This encodes CSVKEAYEQYF.

The chain combines TRBV2 with TRBJ2-1, with D unclear. Looked up from germline, CDR1 is SNHLY and CDR2 is FYNNEI. The CDR3 has 11 amino acids. V was clipped by 6 bases and J by 9 bases, with 9 bases between them. The CDR3 nucleotides read TGTGCCAGCAGCCAGGTTGGTGAGCAGTTCTTC. Translating it yields CASSQVGEQFF.

V and J are TRBV5-8 and TRBJ2-7; 7 nucleotides line up with TRBD1. Germline V CDR1 and CDR2: SGHTS, YDEGEE. With V trimmed by 3 bases and J by 5 bases, 11 bases remained unmatched. The CDR3 totals 15 residues. This CDR3 is CASSSPGTATDEQYF. DNA for the CDR3: TGTGCCAGCAGCTCGCCAGGGACAGCAACCGACGAGCAGTACTTC.

CDR3 sequence: CASSFVVASNQPQHF. CDR3 DNA sequence: TGTGCCAGCAGTTTTGTGGTGGCTAGCAATCAGCCCCAGCATTTT. This rearrangement joins TRBV28 to TRBJ1-5; D ambiguous. This CDR3 region has 15 residues. Germline values: CDR1 MDHEN, CDR2 SYDVKM. Trimming stripped 3 bases from V and 0 bases from J, with 9 bases between.

The J gene is TRBJ2-7, the V gene TRBV6-1, with D perhaps matching TRBD1 (5 bases). There are 13 residues in the CDR3. Looked up from germline, CDR1 is MNHNS and CDR2 is SASEGT. The germline V and J ends were trimmed by 7 bases and 7 bases, with 17 bases remaining between them. The CDR3 is CASNGRTAGEQYF. In DNA form, the CDR3 reads TGTGCCAGCAATGGACGGACGGCAGGGGAGCAGTACTTC.

The genes are TRBV1 and TRBJ2-7; the table gives TRBD2 as D, unverified against the DNA. TRBV1 is tagged as a pseudogene. The CDR3 length is 14 residues. The CDR3 coding sequence is TGCACCAGCACTAAGATAGCGAGAACCTACGAGCAGTACTTC. Residues: CTSTKIARTYEQYF.